The 2 T cell receptor beta chains below come from one sample, sequenced in a study of T cell repertoires in cytomegalovirus infection. TCRdb reprocessed the reads with MiXCR, giving one entry per CDR3 protein. The sample yields about 770,000 distinct CDR3 sequences, 29% seen once. What these receptors recognize is not known. The sequencing here drew on cultured CD8+ T cells from PBMCs, taken from culture after CMV antigen stimulation. The receptors come from a human donor in good health (CMV status not recorded). Some clones in this sample may be carry-over from other donors' samples.

This clonotype was observed many times. The J gene is TRBJ2-5, the V gene TRBV12-3 or TRBV12-4; TRBD1 agrees at 10 bases. V lost 3 bases and J lost 5; bases outside the gene matches: 6. This CDR3 is built from 15 residues. The CDR3 nucleotides are TGTGCCAGCAGTTTCCCGACAGGGGGCGAGGAGACCCAGTACTTC. Amino acid sequence: CASSFPTGGEETQYF.

This clonotype was seen at least ten times. V is TRBV7-8 and J is TRBJ1-1; D ambiguous. Germline assignment: CDR1 SGHVS and CDR2 FQNEAQ. V lost 1 base and J lost 3, with 18 bases in between. This CDR3 has 17 amino acids. This CDR3 reads CASSLGADQKLYTEAFF. The CDR3 nucleotides are TGTGCCAGCAGCTTAGGGGCAGATCAGAAGTTGTACACTGAAGCTTTCTTT.